The 15 T cell receptor beta chains in this list originate from one sample, sequenced in a study of T-cell memory formation after mild COVID-19 listed by TCRdb under 2021. Libraries were prepared through 5' RACE. Sequencer: Illumina NovaSeq 6000. TCRdb redid the processing of the public reads, applying fastp at Q25 and MiXCR, and retained in-frame beta chains. Rows matching on CDR3 protein sequence are summarized as one entry with the most common DNA and genes. This sample lists roughly 580,000 distinct CDR3 sequences; approximately 18% were detected once. The top ten clonotypes cover 12% of the sample. The sample taken for sequencing was PBMCs or a T cell subset sorted from them (not recorded which). The source of these receptors is an adult woman who had mild COVID-19 (a few samples of this study predate the infection). The sample titles of this study are shuffled in the database, so cell type and time point are left out; the donor was told from shared clones.

This clonotype was observed a few times. This chain links TRBV9 with TRBJ2-5, with D hard to call. CDR1 and CDR2 from the germline V gene are SGDLS and YYNGEE. This CDR3 spans 16 amino acids. V was shortened by 0 bases and J by 5 bases, with 17 bases between the two germline ends. CDR3 residues: CASSVGNQILGETQYF. The CDR3 coding sequence is TGTGCCAGCAGCGTAGGAAACCAGATCCTTGGGGAGACCCAGTACTTC. Full variable domain (remainder filled in from reference TRBV9 and TRBJ2-5): DSGVTQTPKHLITATGQRVTLRCSPRSGDLSVYWYQQSLDQGLQFLIQYYNGEERAKGNILERFSAQQFPDLHSELNLSSLELGDSALYFCASSVGNQILGETQYFGPGTRLLVL.

This clonotype was seen a few times. The genes are TRBV2 and TRBJ2-2; TRBD1 matches 9 bases. Trimming took 6 bases from V and 5 from J; bases not matched to a gene: 7. The length of the CDR3 is 15 residues. Germline values: CDR1 SNHLY, CDR2 FYNNEI. CDR3 coding DNA: TGTGCCAGCAGGACGGACAGGGGCCTGACCGGGGAGCTGTTTTTT. Amino acid sequence: CASRTDRGLTGELFF.

The V and J genes are TRBV5-1 and TRBJ2-7; 11 bases are a match to TRBD1. V was clipped by 0 bases and J by 3 bases; unmatched bases: 11. In germline, CDR1 is SGHRS, CDR2 YFSETQ. The CDR3 is made up of 18 amino acids. CDR3 bases: TGCGCCAGCAGCTTGGACGGATACCCCGGGACAGGGGGCTACGAGCAGTACTTC. It encodes CASSLDGYPGTGGYEQYF.

The table lists this clonotype with a few counts. The chain employs TRBV6-5 and TRBJ1-3; no clear D. The CDR3 consists of 15 residues. The V and J ends lost 6 bases and 1 base respectively, with 13 bases between them. Germline lookup yields CDR1 MNHEY and CDR2 SVGAGI. The CDR3 region is CASSSRRFSGNTIYF. CDR3 sequence (DNA): TGTGCCAGCAGCTCCCGGAGGTTTTCTGGAAACACCATATATTTT.

The chain recombines TRBV4-1 with TRBJ2-7; D unresolved. The V end lost 1 base, the J end lost 3 bases, and 16 bases lay between the germline ends. This CDR3 spans 16 amino acids. Germline loops: CDR1 MGHRA, CDR2 YSYEKL. The CDR3 DNA reads as TGCGCCAGCAGCCAAGTCCCCCCGGGCTTCAGCTACGAGCAGTACTTC. Translation gives CASSQVPPGFSYEQYF.

This clonotype has only a few counts. This chain links TRBV10-3 with TRBJ2-7, with D perhaps TRBD2 (6 bases). This CDR3 is built from 15 residues. Germline V gene sequence: CDR1 ENHRY, CDR2 SYGVKD. The V and J ends lost 2 bases and 3 bases respectively, with 14 bases between them. The CDR3 DNA reads TGTGCCATCAGTGAGCTGGGGGGAGGCTTCTACGAGCAGTACTTC. It is translated as CAISELGGGFYEQYF.

This clonotype has only a few counts. The genes are TRBV29-1 and TRBJ2-2; 8 bases agree with TRBD1. The CDR3 consists of 16 residues. The ends lost 0 bases at V and 1 base at J; junction bases unmatched: 4. The germline V gene encodes CDR1 SQVTM and CDR2 ANQGSEA. DNA of the CDR3: TGCAGCGTTGAAGATCGGACAGGGCTGAACACCGGGGAGCTGTTTTTT. It yields the protein CSVEDRTGLNTGELFF.

This clonotype came up a few times. This sequence joins TRBV2 and TRBJ1-2; the D gene is possibly TRBD1 (6 bases). The germline V gene has CDR1 SNHLY and CDR2 FYNNEI. Trimming removed 8 bases from V and 6 bases from J, with 16 bases in between. The CDR3 is 13 amino acids. CDR3 loop: CASSGDRPDGYTF. CDR3 bases: TGTGCCAGCTCGGGTGACAGGCCTGATGGCTACACCTTC.

This clonotype was counted only a few times. The V and J genes are TRBV25-1 and TRBJ2-6; 8 bases are shared with TRBD1. J lost 0 bases, V lost 9 bases, and 4 bases had no gene match. Germline-derived CDR1 and CDR2 are MGHDK and SYGVNS. This CDR3 is 15 amino acids long. The CDR3 sequence is CARGQGHSGANVLTF. The DNA for the CDR3 is TGTGCCAGAGGACAGGGACACTCTGGGGCCAACGTCCTGACTTTC.

V usage is TRBV10-3 and J usage is TRBJ2-7; D may match TRBD1 or TRBD2 (5 bases each). V was cut by 2 bases and J by 3 bases, with 17 bases left in between. Per the germline V gene, CDR1 is ENHRY and CDR2 is SYGVKD. The CDR3 extends over 16 amino acids. The CDR3 spells CAISEPGTAWNYEQYF. The CDR3 nucleotides read TGTGCCATCAGTGAGCCGGGGACGGCTTGGAACTACGAGCAGTACTTC.

CDR3 region: CASSVGERAGSYEQYF. The CDR3 DNA sequence: TGTGCCAGCAGCGTAGGAGAAAGGGCCGGGTCCTACGAGCAGTACTTC. The chain joins TRBV9 to TRBJ2-7; no reliable D call. This CDR3 is built from 16 residues. V was clipped by 0 bases and J by 1 base, with 14 bases between them. CDR1 is SGDLS, CDR2 YYNGEE, per germline.

The chain has TRBV7-8 and TRBJ2-5; 9 bases agree with TRBD2. Germline CDR1 and CDR2: SGHVS and FQNEAQ. V shed 5 bases, J shed 3 bases, and the junction held 7 bases outside the gene matches. This CDR3 is 15 amino acids long. This CDR3 is CASSRYGGREETQYF. CDR3 in DNA: TGTGCCAGCAGCCGATACGGCGGGAGGGAAGAGACCCAGTACTTC.

This clonotype was detected a few times. The DNA of the CDR3 is TGCGCCAGCAGCCAAGCCAGTCTTCAGACCCAGTACTTC. It encodes CASSQASLQTQYF. This sequence joins TRBV4-1 and TRBJ2-5; D unclear. The CDR3 extends over 13 amino acids. V shed 1 base and J shed 6 bases, with 9 bases lying between them. Germline CDR1 MGHRA, CDR2 YSYEKL.

The chain links TRBV4-2 to TRBJ1-2; D gene ambiguous. In germline, CDR1 is LGHNA, CDR2 YNFKEQ. The CDR3 loop spans 16 amino acids. The V end was cut by 8 bases, the J end by 8 bases, with 27 bases between. This CDR3 reads CASLPSAGSALGGYTF. In DNA, the CDR3 is TGTGCCAGCCTCCCAAGCGCGGGCAGTGCCTTAGGGGGCTACACCTTC.

This clonotype was seen only a few times. This chain connects TRBV7-3 to TRBJ2-3; TRBD1 aligns across 9 bases. With V trimmed by 4 bases and J by 4 bases, 9 bases remained unmatched. CDR3 length: 16 residues. In germline, CDR1 is SGHTA, CDR2 FQGTGA. The DNA for the CDR3 is TGTGCCAGCAGCTCCGAAGGGACAGGGTTCCCAGATACGCAGTATTTT. It is translated as CASSSEGTGFPDTQYF.